This T cell receptor beta chain was identified in a study of long-term antiretroviral therapy in people with HIV (dated by TCRdb to between 2021 and 2024). For context, the study as a whole: The earliest samples were collected about a decade before the 2015 WHO recommendation for immediate ART, when ART was typically delayed until CD4 counts fell. Of the 25 to 30 participants with HIV, approximately twelve were female. A total of 192 cryopreserved PBMC samples were contributed to the cohort by 30 adults with confirmed HIV infection, with samples collected serially over a mean of 6 years (range 1-12). Whether ART initiation and durable HIV suppression were associated with changes in peripheral blood TRB repertoire composition and diversity was tested in a retrospective serial study. Test extractions of a monoclonal T-cell line alongside about 35 polyclonal samples showed no cross-contamination during QIAcube processing.

Summary of the overall study and its limitations: Samples dated from the mid-2000s to the late 2010s, and the ART regimens used may be less effective than current ones. Narrower CDR3 length ranges were observed in HIV repertoires than in controls, and an antigen-experienced repertoire with only a slight naive shift after ART was suggested by the network structure. Because PBMC availability was limited, only the TCR beta chain was sequenced, with no alpha chain pairing. Unsorted PBMC were profiled instead of sorted CD4+ and CD8+ T cells because pre-ART samples had limited cell numbers. Expanded TRB clones identified before ART initiation dominated the repertoire at all time points, although this dominance fluctuated and declined in many PLHIV after ART. Starting ART was linked to a significant rise in TRB diversity, yet even with long-term ART the diversity remained significantly lower than in transplant donor controls. Inferences about post-ART repertoire changes were limited because no data were available on ART adherence, viral resistance or therapy changes.

A note on this clone: Its recognized antigen is unknown. The input lacks base qualities; no much larger clone sits a single base away.

V is cut by 4 bases and J by 9 bases, and the space between the germline ends is 7 bases. The cysteine opens and the phenylalanine closes a CDR3 of 11 amino acids. Just the 33-base CDR3 DNA is kept, in frame starting at base 1. From a lookup of the germline V gene, CDR1 and CDR2 are ENHRY and SYGVKD. The immunoSEQ hsTCRB v3.0 assay was used at survey level resolution for TRB variable region sequencing. TRB sequencing targeted a depth of roughly 35,000-55,000 T-cell genomes per sample. An Illumina MiSeq with a v3 150-cycle kit was used to sequence the pooled TRB libraries. The published analysis was carried out like this. Analysis of repertoires was carried out in R inside a reproducible Nextflow workflow spanning QC, data transformation and analysis. LymphoSeq2, an R package for exploring AIRR-Seq data, was used to implement the custom analyses. Several samples yielding fewer than 5000 total TRB sequences were excluded, leaving 150 to 200 analyzed HIV repertoires. Of the 188 retained HIV repertoires, 55 to 60 were collected before and under 150 after ART initiation. Repertoires were downsampled to 5000 TRB nucleotide sequences, and summary statistics were averaged over 100 downsampling iterations. The analysis kept only TRB sequences whose CDR3 regions were at least seven amino acids long. Diversity was measured with a Shannon entropy-derived clonality score and the Gini coefficient. In the repertoire networks, any two of the top 5000 CDR3 amino acid sequences were linked whenever the two sequences differed by an edit distance of one. GLIPH2 predicted antigen specificity groups and MHC restriction for TRB CDR3 amino acid sequences. To flag known CMV, EBV, HIV or tissue antigen associations, CDR3 amino acid sequences were matched against VDJdb and McPAS-TCR. Pre-ART, post-ART and control groups were compared with Wilcoxon signed-rank tests and Holm-Bonferroni correction. TCRdb took over this immuneACCESS table, retaining in-frame rearrangements with V and J assigned. Such tables are incomplete; in checked studies, under half of the missing clones stem from an unresolved V gene, and the remainder is unexplained. The V and J calls and clone size are taken from that table; D and trimming were inferred from the DNA. The sample table holds roughly 16,000 clones, of which over 75% were seen once. The ten largest make up about 8.2% of the sample.

To be included, a participant needed at least one PBMC sample from before ART initiation plus at least two post-ART samples. Every participant with HIV received treatment in the United States of America. Before DNA extraction, cryopreserved samples of roughly 0.9-10 million PBMC were thawed and then washed. At the time of the earliest PBMC sample, participants with HIV were aged between about 20 and 60 years. Per participant, PBMC samples came from 1-4 timepoints prior to ART initiation and 2-8 timepoints following ART initiation, for a median of 7 samples. Serial HIV viral load, CD4+ T-cell count, ART history and demographic data were obtained for every participant. Genomic DNA was extracted from unsorted PBMC with a Qiagen kit on a QIAcube, processed in batches of 12 samples.

The clonotype was recovered from a man in his late teens or twenties with HIV. Sequenced material: unsorted PBMCs, taken 0.3 years after starting antiretroviral therapy. Recombination linked TRBV10-3 to TRBJ2-1; no confident D gene assignment can be made. The CDR3 region: CAISVFGEQFF. At the DNA level, the sequence is TGTGCCATCAGTGTGTTCGGTGAGCAGTTCTTC.